This is a list of T cell receptor beta chains from one sample in a study of early T cells in non-severe SARS-CoV-2 infection. A single record per CDR3 protein comes from TCRdb applying MiXCR to the 5' RACE reads. The sample carries tens of thousands of distinct CDR3 sequences, about 15% recorded once. The sample was whole blood, taken at baseline. Receptors were obtained from an adult who was a healthcare worker with PCR-confirmed SARS-CoV-2 infection or an uninfected control (not recorded which). Each CDR3 is given with its conserved first and last residue. The D gene is left open where the match is weak. Only some rows state a clone size, as once, few, many or a class for expanded clones.

TRBV7-7	TRBJ2-3	-	TRBD1	CASSPGTGSGDTQYF	TGTGCCAGCAGCCCCGGGACAGGGTCAGGAGATACGCAGTATTTT
TRBV27	TRBJ1-6	many	-	CASSLLGVDSPLHF	TGTGCCAGCAGTTTACTGGGGGTGGATTCACCCCTCCACTTT
TRBV20-1	TRBJ2-4	-	TRBD2	CSARDERDGAKNIQYF	TGCAGTGCTAGAGATGAGCGGGATGGGGCCAAAAACATTCAGTACTTC
TRBV12-3/TRBV12-4	TRBJ1-3	-	-	CASSSRTSGNTIYF	TGTGCCAGCAGTTCACGAACCTCTGGAAACACCATATATTTT
TRBV24-1	TRBJ1-1	few	-	CATSAGRYTEAFF	TGTGCCACCAGTGCAGGGAGGTACACTGAAGCTTTCTTT
TRBV3-1	TRBJ1-1	few	-	CASSVAQMNTEAFF	TGTGCCAGCAGCGTAGCACAAATGAACACTGAAGCTTTCTTT
TRBV20-1	TRBJ2-7	-	-	CSARGPGGHEQYF	TGCAGTGCTAGGGGCCCTGGGGGTCACGAGCAGTACTTC
TRBV25-1	TRBJ1-6	few	TRBD1	CASSRGGEFLDNSPLHF	TGTGCCAGCAGTCGAGGGGGCGAGTTCCTGGATAATTCACCCCTCCACTTT
TRBV20-1	TRBJ2-7	few	TRBD2	CSARLAGGSYEQYF	TGCAGTGCTAGACTAGCGGGAGGTTCCTACGAGCAGTACTTC
TRBV11-2	TRBJ2-2	few	-	CASSSIASAGVGPGYTGELFF	TGTGCCAGCAGCTCAATAGCGTCAGCGGGCGTAGGTCCCGGGTACACCGGGGAGCTGTTTTTT
TRBV30	TRBJ1-1	-	-	CAWSVGYPSNTEAFF	TGTGCCTGGAGTGTAGGTTATCCCTCGAACACTGAAGCTTTCTTT
TRBV6-5	TRBJ2-7	few	-	CASRDRGSSYEQYF	TGTGCCAGCAGGGACCGAGGAAGCTCCTACGAGCAGTACTTC
TRBV21-1	TRBJ2-1	-	-	CASLEGGELVEQFF	TGTGCCAGCCTCGAGGGGGGCGAGTTAGTTGAGCAGTTCTTC
TRBV12-3/TRBV12-4	TRBJ1-5	few	-	CASSLVDSPQHF	TGTGCCAGCAGTTTAGTAGATTCGCCCCAGCATTTT
TRBV10-1	TRBJ1-2	-	-	CASSAYRLNGYTF	TGCGCCAGCAGTGCCTACAGATTGAATGGCTACACCTTC
TRBV18	TRBJ1-1	-	-	CASSPPGTNKEAFF	TGTGCCAGCTCACCACCCGGGACAAACAAAGAAGCTTTCTTT
TRBV28	TRBJ2-3	-	-	CASSFPDPWGTQYF	TGTGCCAGCAGTTTCCCGGACCCTTGGGGTACGCAGTATTTT
TRBV18	TRBJ2-1	-	-	CASSPAGRYYNEQFF	TGTGCCAGCTCACCAGCGGGGAGGTACTACAATGAGCAGTTCTTC
TRBV6-5	TRBJ1-4	few	-	CASSPEEATNEKLFF	TGTGCCAGCAGTCCAGAGGAGGCAACTAATGAAAAACTGTTTTTT
TRBV3-1	TRBJ2-3	many	TRBD2	CASSPYTSGRTDTQYF	TGTGCCAGCAGCCCATACACTAGCGGCCGCACAGATACGCAGTATTTT
TRBV9	TRBJ2-1	-	TRBD2	CASSVASGSFNEQFF	TGTGCCAGCAGCGTAGCCAGCGGGAGTTTTAATGAGCAGTTCTTC
TRBV28	TRBJ2-7	few	-	CASSRLYEQYF	TGTGCCAGCAGTCGACTGTACGAGCAGTACTTC
TRBV2	TRBJ2-3	many	-	CASGAALGDTQYF	TGTGCCAGCGGGGCAGCCCTTGGAGATACGCAGTATTTT
TRBV28	TRBJ2-3	-	TRBD2	CASSRPGLADGSRSQYF	TGTGCCAGCAGTCGACCAGGACTAGCGGATGGGTCGAGGTCGCAGTATTTT
TRBV7-2	TRBJ2-2	few	-	CATAGGGELFF	TGTGCCACGGCTGGCGGCGGGGAGCTGTTTTTT
TRBV11-2	TRBJ2-1	-	-	CASSLARANEQFF	TGTGCCAGCAGCTTAGCACGGGCGAATGAGCAGTTCTTC
TRBV29-1	TRBJ2-1	-	TRBD2	CSVGGPAGLADYNEQFF	TGCAGCGTTGGCGGCCCGGCCGGGCTAGCGGACTACAATGAGCAGTTCTTC
TRBV7-9	TRBJ2-4	-	-	CASSFQGNIQYF	TGTGCCAGCAGCTTCCAGGGAAACATTCAGTACTTC
TRBV28	TRBJ1-3	-	-	CASRTWDSGNTIYF	TGTGCCAGCAGAACCTGGGACTCTGGAAACACCATATATTTT
TRBV6-4	TRBJ2-3	-	-	CASSDSETDTQYF	TGTGCCAGCAGTGACTCGGAAACAGATACGCAGTATTTT
TRBV7-9	TRBJ1-5	many	-	CASSTGSQPQHF	TGTGCCAGCAGCACAGGGAGTCAGCCCCAGCATTTT
TRBV28	TRBJ2-4	few	-	CASSLRGSYIQYF	TGTGCCAGCAGTTTGAGGGGAAGTTACATTCAGTACTTC
TRBV20-1	TRBJ1-6	-	-	CSARGHAYNSPLHF	TGCAGTGCTAGGGGACACGCTTATAATTCACCCCTCCACTTT
TRBV3-1	TRBJ2-2	few	-	CASSQGEIGELFF	TGTGCCAGCAGCCAAGGAGAGATCGGGGAGCTGTTTTTT
TRBV20-1	TRBJ1-2	-	TRBD1	CSARDSTGQNNYGYTF	TGCAGTGCTAGAGATTCGACGGGACAGAATAATTATGGCTACACCTTC
TRBV12-3/TRBV12-4	TRBJ2-3	-	-	CASSVYSDTQYF	TGTGCCAGCAGTGTCTATTCAGATACGCAGTATTTT
TRBV7-2	TRBJ2-3	-	TRBD2	CASSLGTGLAGFTDTQYF	TGTGCCAGCAGCTTAGGGACGGGGCTAGCGGGGTTCACAGATACGCAGTATTTT
TRBV29-1	TRBJ2-2	few	TRBD1	CSVGDRDTGELFF	TGCAGCGTTGGGGACAGGGACACCGGGGAGCTGTTTTTT
TRBV28	TRBJ2-4	-	-	CASRDWDTNIQYF	TGTGCCAGCAGGGACTGGGACACAAACATTCAGTACTTC
TRBV11-3	TRBJ1-1	few	-	CASSPGHSSTEAFF	TGTGCCAGCAGCCCGGGACACTCGAGCACTGAAGCTTTCTTT
TRBV19	TRBJ2-4	few	-	CATEYRAKNIQYF	TGTGCCACCGAGTACAGGGCCAAAAACATTCAGTACTTC
TRBV7-2	TRBJ2-7	few	-	CASSLNWSYEQYF	TGTGCCAGCAGCTTAAACTGGTCCTACGAGCAGTACTTC
TRBV12-3/TRBV12-4	TRBJ2-1	-	TRBD2	CASSTRLAGDNEQFF	TGTGCCAGCAGTACTCGACTAGCGGGAGATAATGAGCAGTTCTTC
TRBV7-2	TRBJ2-5	few	-	CASSPVGETQYF	TGTGCCAGCAGCCCCGTCGGGGAGACCCAGTACTTC
TRBV5-1	TRBJ1-2	-	-	CASSLALAVRDGYTF	TGCGCCAGCAGCTTGGCCCTAGCGGTCCGCGATGGCTACACCTTC
TRBV4-2	TRBJ1-1	-	TRBD1	CASSQDTGQRREAFF	TGTGCCAGCAGCCAAGATACGGGACAGAGACGTGAAGCTTTCTTT
TRBV12-3/TRBV12-4	TRBJ2-2	few	TRBD2	CASSHPSAGYTGELFF	TGTGCCAGCAGTCACCCTTCAGCGGGGTACACCGGGGAGCTGTTTTTT
TRBV20-1	TRBJ1-1	-	-	CSARIVVNTEAFF	TGCAGTGCTAGGATAGTGGTGAACACTGAAGCTTTCTTT
TRBV20-1	TRBJ2-3	many	TRBD2	CSARLAGGRTGPTDTQYF	TGCAGTGCCCGCCTAGCGGGAGGCAGAACGGGGCCCACAGATACGCAGTATTTT
TRBV10-3	TRBJ2-3	-	-	CAISRGDTDTQYF	TGTGCCATCAGTCGGGGCGACACAGATACGCAGTATTTT
TRBV7-9	TRBJ2-1	-	TRBD2	CASSPQPGTSGNEQFF	TGTGCCAGCAGCCCCCAGCCCGGGACTAGCGGCAATGAGCAGTTCTTC
TRBV20-1	TRBJ2-1	few	TRBD2	CSAVPRAGVPHEQFF	TGCAGTGCTGTCCCCCGAGCGGGAGTCCCCCATGAGCAGTTCTTC
TRBV12-3/TRBV12-4	TRBJ2-1	many	TRBD2	CASSSSGSGNEQFF	TGTGCCAGCAGTTCTAGCGGGAGCGGGAATGAGCAGTTCTTC
TRBV7-2	TRBJ2-7	few	-	CASSADYEQYF	TGTGCCAGCAGCGCAGACTACGAGCAGTACTTC
TRBV3-1	TRBJ1-2	few	TRBD1	CASSSPGGEAYTF	TGTGCCAGCAGCTCCCCAGGGGGGGAAGCCTACACCTTC